The 25 T cell receptor beta chains below all came from one sample that was sequenced in a study of sequential checkpoint blockade in melanoma. Treatment described: randomized to nivolumab then ipilimumab (arm A) or the reverse (arm B). Only in-frame clones appear in the TCRdb table, and some are missing; sequencing was by immunoSEQ multiplex PCR. The repertoire consists of fewer than 30,000 clones, with roughly 80% occurring once and the leading ten covering approximately 12%. The material was CD8+ T cells sorted from blood (inferred from file names), obtained from a patient given nivolumab and ipilimumab in sequence. These receptors all come from a human donor with melanoma.

The sample holds a few counts of this clone. Written as DNA, the CDR3 is TGTGCCAGCAGCCAAGATTGGTCCGGGGGGGTGACCGGGGAGCTGTTTTTT. Translated, it gives CASSQDWSGGVTGELFF. The V gene is TRBV4-2, the J gene TRBJ2-2; 8 bases align to TRBD2. Trimming took 0 bases from V and 5 from J; bases not matched to a gene: 8. There are 17 residues in the CDR3. Germline CDR1 LGHNA, CDR2 YNFKEQ.

In this sample, this clone turned up a few times. This chain uses TRBV7-9 with TRBJ2-4; the D gene is possibly TRBD2 (7 bases). CDR1 and CDR2 (germline): SEHNR, FQNEAQ (reference sequence). With 2 bases removed from V and 4 bases from J, the gap between germline ends came to 12 bases. The CDR3 contains 15 residues. DNA for the CDR3: TGTGCCAGCAGCTTAAAAGGGGGGGAGAAAAACATTCAGTACTTC. Protein product: CASSLKGGEKNIQYF.

The V and J genes are TRBV14 and TRBJ2-5; TRBD2 agrees at 7 bases. The J segment lost 5 bases and the V segment lost 3 bases, leaving 6 bases of the junction unmatched. Germline V gives CDR1 SGHDN, CDR2 FVKESK. The CDR3 is 14 residues long. CDR3 DNA sequence: TGTGCCAGCAGCCACGGGGGGTCTCTGGAGACCCAGTACTTC. It codes for CASSHGGSLETQYF.

This clone was detected only a few times. The V and J genes are TRBV28 and TRBJ2-3, with 7 bases fitting TRBD2. Germline V gene data show CDR1 as MDHEN and CDR2 as SYDVKM. This CDR3 region has 15 residues. With 8 bases clipped from V and 2 bases from J, the junction kept 10 bases outside the gene matches. CDR3 sequence: CASRRFGGSTDTQYF. The CDR3 DNA is TGTGCCAGCCGCAGGTTCGGGGGGTCCACAGATACGCAGTATTTT.

This clone was counted a single time. This sequence joins TRBV5-1 and TRBJ1-2; D might be TRBD1 (6 bases). The CDR3 covers 13 residues. V lost 0 bases and J 6 bases, leaving 9 bases between the germline ends. Germline values: CDR1 SGHRS, CDR2 YFSETQ. DNA of the CDR3: TGCGCCAGCAGCTTGGGAGGGGGTGATGGCTACACCTTC. Its translation is CASSLGGGDGYTF.

This clone was detected a few times. The chain links TRBV6-6 to TRBJ2-7; D is undetermined. This CDR3 spans 13 amino acids. Deletions cut 5 bases from V and 4 bases from J, with 12 bases between. In germline, CDR1 is MNHNY, CDR2 SVGAGI (reference sequence). CDR3 amino acids: CASSPRSGYEQYF. DNA for the CDR3: TGTGCCAGCAGTCCCCGGTCCGGGTACGAGCAGTACTTC.

About this clone: At one end, the junction sequence differs from germline, possibly due to a read error. The V call is TRBV18, the J call TRBJ2-1; weak D call: TRBD2 (5 bases). Germline lookup yields CDR1 KGHSH and CDR2 LQKENI. The CDR3 length is 11 residues. The CDR3 loop reads CASYTPGEQFF. Written as DNA, the CDR3 is TGTGCTAGCTATACACCGGGGGAGCAGTTCTTC. Full variable domain (missing parts from reference TRBV18 and TRBJ2-1): NAGVMQNPRHLVRRRGQEARLRCSPMKGHSHVYWYRQLPEEGLKFMVYLQKENIIDESGMPKERFSAEFPKEGPSILRIQQVVRGDSAAYFCASYTPGEQFFGPGTRLTVL.

This sequence joins TRBV4-1 and TRBJ2-7, with 8 nucleotides matching TRBD1. The germline gives CDR1 MGHRA, CDR2 YSYEKL. With V trimmed by 4 bases and J by 3 bases, 5 bases remained unmatched. The CDR3 spans 14 residues. The CDR3 DNA sequence: TGCGCCAGCAGCCCACAGGGGGTCGACTACGAGCAGTACTTC. Protein sequence: CASSPQGVDYEQYF.

The chain links TRBV27 to TRBJ1-1, with TRBD1 identical over 9 bases. This CDR3 is 13 amino acids long. The V and J ends lost 6 bases and 5 bases, in that order; junction bases with no gene match: 4. From germline, CDR1 is MNHEY and CDR2 SMNVEV (reference sequence). CDR3 bases: TGTGCCAGCAGCCACAGGGGGCCGACTGAAGCTTTCTTT. Protein: CASSHRGPTEAFF.

This rearrangement joins TRBV28 to TRBJ1-6; 10 bases match TRBD1. The CDR3 length is 14 residues. After removal of 9 bases from V and 10 bases from J, the junction contained 9 bases not matched to a gene. Germline V gene data show CDR1 as MDHEN and CDR2 as SYDVKM. The CDR3 DNA reads as TGTGCCAGTTCCGTGAGACAGGGGGCCTCACCCCTCCACTTT. Residues: CASSVRQGASPLHF.

The V gene is TRBV6-5, the J gene TRBJ2-1; TRBD1 aligns across 7 bases. V lost 0 bases and J lost 9; bases outside the gene matches: 5. Germline V gene sequence: CDR1 MNHEY, CDR2 SVGAGI. This CDR3 has 14 residues. The CDR3 sequence: CASSYSDRRGEQFF. The CDR3 DNA reads TGTGCCAGCAGTTACTCGGACAGGCGAGGTGAGCAGTTCTTC.

This rearrangement joins TRBV10-3 to TRBJ2-2, with D maybe TRBD2 (6 bases). V shed 7 bases and J shed 5 bases, with 14 bases lying between them. The CDR3 is made up of 14 amino acids. Germline-derived CDR1 and CDR2 are ENHRY and SYGVKD. The CDR3 nucleotides read TGTGCCATCATGGGGACTGGGGGGACCGGGGAGCTGTTTTTT. It codes for CAIMGTGGTGELFF.

V usage is TRBV6-6 and J usage is TRBJ1-6, with 7 nucleotides matching TRBD1. This CDR3 has 14 residues. Unmatched junction bases numbered 3, after V lost 3 bases and J lost 7 bases. From germline, CDR1 is MNHNY and CDR2 SVGAGI (reference sequence). CDR3 sequence reads: CASSYSDRNSPLHF. The CDR3 nucleotides read TGTGCCAGCAGTTATTCGGACAGGAATTCACCCCTCCACTTT.

The chain has TRBV7-3 and TRBJ2-3, with TRBD1 matching over 10 bases. Germline V gives CDR1 SGHTA, CDR2 FQGTGA. The CDR3 covers 15 residues. V shed 4 bases and J 4 bases; nucleotides not matched to a gene: 5. The CDR3 protein is CASSWTGGRADTQYF. The CDR3 coding sequence is TGTGCCAGCAGCTGGACAGGGGGACGCGCAGATACGCAGTATTTT.

The J gene is TRBJ2-5, the V gene TRBV7-2; 8 positions match TRBD2. With V trimmed by 2 bases and J by 5 bases, 13 bases remained unmatched. CDR1 is SGHTA and CDR2 is FQGNSA in the germline V gene. The CDR3 totals 17 residues. The CDR3 loop is CASSLWESGGKSETQYF. CDR3 coding DNA: TGTGCCAGCAGCTTATGGGAGAGCGGGGGAAAATCGGAGACCCAGTACTTC.

The chain links TRBV30 to TRBJ2-4, with 10 bases aligning to TRBD1. The J segment lost 2 bases and the V segment lost 5 bases, leaving 12 bases of the junction unmatched. The CDR3 spans 17 residues. The germline gives CDR1 GTSNPN, CDR2 SVGIG (reference sequence). The CDR3 sequence: CAWSQKGTGDPKNIQYF. The CDR3 DNA sequence: TGTGCCTGGTCACAAAAAGGGACAGGGGATCCCAAAAACATTCAGTACTTC. Full variable domain (rest looked up from reference TRBV30 and TRBJ2-4): SQTIHQWPATLVQPVGSPLSLECTVEGTSNPNLYWYRQAAGRGLQLLFYSVGIGQISSEVPQNLSASRPQDRQFILSSKKLLLSDSGFYLCAWSQKGTGDPKNIQYFGAGTRLSVL.

The gene calls are TRBV4-1 and TRBJ2-7; 7 nucleotides agree with TRBD2. V shed 0 bases and J 4 bases; nucleotides not matched to a gene: 6. Germline V gene data show CDR1 as MGHRA and CDR2 as YSYEKL. This CDR3 contains 15 residues. CDR3 in DNA: TGCGCCAGCAGCCAAGAAGGCGGGGGAAGATACGAGCAGTACTTC. Translated: CASSQEGGGRYEQYF.

This chain joins TRBV28 and TRBJ1-5, with 9 nucleotides matching TRBD1. The CDR3 spans 15 residues. The ends lost 2 bases at V and 5 bases at J; junction bases unmatched: 4. Germline V CDR1 and CDR2: MDHEN, SYDVKM. Here the CDR3 reads CASSLLGTGYQPQHF. The CDR3 DNA sequence: TGTGCCAGCAGTTTACTCGGGACAGGGTATCAGCCCCAGCATTTT.

V usage is TRBV2 and J usage is TRBJ2-5; TRBD1 matches at 7 bases. This CDR3 region has 15 residues. The V segment lost 2 bases and the J segment 3 bases; nucleotides outside the gene matches: 6. Germline assignment: CDR1 SNHLY and CDR2 FYNNEI. The chain's CDR3 is CASSELGDSKETQYF. DNA for the CDR3: TGTGCCAGCAGTGAATTGGGGGACAGCAAAGAGACCCAGTACTTC.

The rearrangement uses TRBV13 and TRBJ1-1; tentatively, D is TRBD1 (6 bases). Germline loops: CDR1 PRHDT, CDR2 FYEKMQ (reference sequence). V shed 0 bases and J shed 1 base, with 6 bases lying between them. The CDR3 covers 14 residues. In DNA, the CDR3 is TGTGCCAGCAGCTTAGGGGACAGGAACACTGAAGCTTTCTTT. Its translation is CASSLGDRNTEAFF.

The chain combines TRBV5-4 with TRBJ1-6, with a tentative D call TRBD1 (6 bases). Trimming cost V 0 bases and J 5 bases, with 6 bases left between them. CDR1 SGHNT and CDR2 YYREEE come from the germline V gene (reference sequence). The CDR3 runs to 14 residues. The CDR3 reads CASSLDRDNSPLHF. In nucleotides, the CDR3 is TGTGCCAGCAGCTTGGACAGGGATAATTCACCCCTCCACTTT. The whole variable domain, remainder taken from reference TRBV5-4 and TRBJ1-6, is ETGVTQSPTHLIKTRGQQVTLRCSSQSGHNTVSWYQQALGQGPQFIFQYYREEENGRGNFPPRFSGLQFPNYSSELNVNALELDDSALYLCASSLDRDNSPLHFGNGTRLTVT.

By frequency in the sample, this clone is medium-sized (0.01 to 0.1%). V and J are TRBV6-4 and TRBJ2-3; 9 nucleotides agree with TRBD2. This CDR3 spans 15 amino acids. The germline CDR1 and CDR2 sequences are MRHNA and SNTAGT. The ends lost 3 bases at V and 0 bases at J; junction bases unmatched: 1. The CDR3 loop is CASSELAGSTDTQYF. The CDR3 nucleotides are TGTGCCAGCAGTGAGCTAGCGGGGAGCACAGATACGCAGTATTTT.

The chain combines TRBV6-4 with TRBJ2-7; D gene ambiguous. Germline CDR1 MRHNA, CDR2 SNTAGT. This CDR3 spans 14 amino acids. V gave up 5 bases and J gave up 3 bases, with 14 bases separating them. CDR3 sequence (DNA): TGTGCCAGCAGTTTCAAGAACGAGGACTACGAGCAGTACTTC. Residues: CASSFKNEDYEQYF.

The V gene is TRBV7-6, the J gene TRBJ2-5; D remains unclear. Trimming shortened V by 3 bases and J by 0 bases, and 5 bases separated the two germline ends. Germline V lookup: CDR1 SGHVS, CDR2 FNYEAQ. The CDR3 covers 13 residues. This CDR3 reads CASSFNYQETQYF. CDR3 nucleotide sequence: TGTGCCAGCAGCTTTAACTACCAAGAGACCCAGTACTTC. The complete variable domain, with remaining parts taken from reference TRBV7-6 and TRBJ2-5, reads GAGVSQSPRYKVTKRGQDVALRCDPISGHVSLYWYRQALGQGPEFLTYFNYEAQQDKSGLPNDRFSAERPEGSISTLTIQRTEQRDSAMYRCASSFNYQETQYFGPGTRLLVL.

The V call is TRBV28, the J call TRBJ1-5; the match to TRBD1 covers 7 bases. The ends lost 6 bases at V and 2 bases at J; junction bases unmatched: 4. Germline V CDR1 and CDR2: MDHEN, SYDVKM. The CDR3 loop spans 14 amino acids. In DNA form, the CDR3 reads TGTGCCAGCAGCTCCGGGACAGGCAATCAGCCCCAGCATTTT. Its protein product is CASSSGTGNQPQHF.